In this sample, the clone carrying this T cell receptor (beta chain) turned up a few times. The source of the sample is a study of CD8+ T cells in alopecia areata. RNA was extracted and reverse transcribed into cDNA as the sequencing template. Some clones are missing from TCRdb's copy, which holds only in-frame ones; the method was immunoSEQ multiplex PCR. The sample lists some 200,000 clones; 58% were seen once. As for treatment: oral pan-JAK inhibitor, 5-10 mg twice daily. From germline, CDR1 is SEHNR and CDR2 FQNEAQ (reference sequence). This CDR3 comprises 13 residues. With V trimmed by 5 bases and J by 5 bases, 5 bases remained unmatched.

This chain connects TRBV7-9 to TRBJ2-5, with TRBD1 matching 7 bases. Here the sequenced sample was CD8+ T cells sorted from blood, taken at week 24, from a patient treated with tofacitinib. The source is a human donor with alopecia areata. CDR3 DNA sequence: TGTGCCAGCAGCAAACAGGGGTTGGAGACCCAGTACTTC. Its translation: CASSKQGLETQYF.